A selection of T cell receptor beta chains follows, all from one sample in a study of chemoradiotherapy in HPV16-positive cancers. The protocol was immunoSEQ multiplex PCR, while the TCRdb copy is restricted to in-frame clones and leaves out a portion. The sample contains about 20,000 clones, around 87% of which appear only once. Sequenced material: blood, taken from a patient who underwent chemoradiotherapy. The receptors derive from a human donor with HPV-associated anogenital cancer. Each CDR3 is given with its conserved first and last residue. The order of the fields is V gene, J gene, D gene, CDR3 length, clone size, CDR3 protein, CDR3 DNA. The D gene is left open where the match is weak. Size values are once, few and many counts, or a class for expanded clones, and some rows have none.

TRBV5-8	TRBJ1-1	NA	13	NA	CASSKRQNTEAFF	TGTGCCAGCAGCAAAAGACAGAACACTGAAGCTTTCTTT
TRBV7-3	TRBJ1-1	NA	14	NA	CASSAVQGNTEAFF	TGTGCCAGCAGCGCCGTCCAGGGGAACACTGAAGCTTTCTTT
TRBV27	TRBJ1-5	NA	17	NA	CASSLKGVVYSNQPQHF	TGTGCCAGCAGTTTGAAGGGGGTGGTCTATAGCAATCAGCCCCAGCATTTT
TRBV5-4	TRBJ1-6	NA	16	few	CASSLDQGVSNSPLHF	TGTGCCAGCAGCTTGGACCAGGGAGTGTCTAATTCACCCCTCCACTTT
TRBV5-6	TRBJ1-3	NA	15	NA	CASSLGRYEGNTIYF	TGTGCCAGCAGCTTGGGACGGTACGAAGGAAACACCATATATTTT
TRBV5-6	TRBJ2-3	TRBD1	15	once	CASSVGDREADTQYF	TGTGCCAGCAGCGTGGGGGACAGGGAGGCAGATACGCAGTATTTT
TRBV15	TRBJ1-5	NA	15	NA	CATSPGRGSNQPQHF	TGTGCCACCAGCCCGGGTAGGGGAAGCAATCAGCCCCAGCATTTT
TRBV25-1	TRBJ2-7	NA	14	NA	CASSDTGRNYEQYF	TGTGCCAGCAGTGACACAGGGAGGAACTACGAGCAGTACTTC
TRBV10-3	TRBJ1-5	NA	15	once	CAIEAGNGNNQPQHF	TGTGCCATCGAGGCAGGCAACGGTAACAATCAGCCCCAGCATTTT
TRBV6-5	TRBJ2-5	TRBD2	16	NA	CASSYFPSAGDETQYF	TGTGCCAGCAGTTATTTCCCCTCAGCGGGAGATGAGACCCAGTACTTC
TRBV18	TRBJ1-3	NA	15	NA	CASSPQAGGGNTIYF	TGTGCCAGCTCACCACAGGCGGGCGGAGGAAACACCATATATTTT
TRBV5-1	TRBJ2-7	TRBD2	18	NA	CASSAKPLAGVSSYEQYF	TGCGCCAGCAGCGCAAAACCTCTAGCGGGAGTTAGCTCCTACGAGCAGTACTTC
TRBV5-6	TRBJ2-5	TRBD2	17	NA	CASSLSPIAGGWETQYF	TGTGCCAGCAGCTTGAGTCCCATAGCGGGGGGGTGGGAGACCCAGTACTTC
TRBV18	TRBJ1-2	NA	13	NA	CASSPGRNYGYTF	TGTGCCAGCTCACCTGGTCGCAACTATGGCTACACCTTC
TRBV6-5	TRBJ2-7	NA	15	NA	CASKSFQVQAYEQYF	TGTGCCAGCAAGTCCTTTCAGGTGCAAGCCTACGAGCAGTACTTC
TRBV5-4	TRBJ2-3	NA	15	once	CASSLYGFSTDTQYF	TGTGCCAGCAGCTTATACGGATTTAGCACAGATACGCAGTATTTT